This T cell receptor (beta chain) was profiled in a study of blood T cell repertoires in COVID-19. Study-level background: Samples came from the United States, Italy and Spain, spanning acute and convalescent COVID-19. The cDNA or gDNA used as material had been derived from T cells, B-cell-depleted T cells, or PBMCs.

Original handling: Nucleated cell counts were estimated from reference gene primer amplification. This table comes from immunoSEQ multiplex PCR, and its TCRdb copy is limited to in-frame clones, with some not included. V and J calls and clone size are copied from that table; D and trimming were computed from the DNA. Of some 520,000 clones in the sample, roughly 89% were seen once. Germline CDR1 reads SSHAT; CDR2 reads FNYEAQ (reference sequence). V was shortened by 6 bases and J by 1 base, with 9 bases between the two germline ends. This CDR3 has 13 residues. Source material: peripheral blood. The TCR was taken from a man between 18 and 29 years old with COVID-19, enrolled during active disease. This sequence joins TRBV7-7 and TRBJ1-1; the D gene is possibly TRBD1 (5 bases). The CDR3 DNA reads TGTGCCAGCAGATTGACAGAGAACACTGAAGCTTTCTTT. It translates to CASRLTENTEAFF.